Here is one T cell receptor (beta chain) with its context. What this receptor recognizes is not known. One base away there is no much larger clone; base qualities are not given. The entry originates in a study of blood T cell repertoires in COVID-19 (dated by TCRdb to 2018 to 2020). For context, the study as a whole: Samples covering the acute and convalescent phases of COVID-19 were provided by collaborators in the United States, Italy and Spain. The material from the prospective study consisted of cDNA or gDNA derived from T cells, B-cell-depleted T cells, or PBMCs. The dataset comprised deeply sampled blood TCRbeta repertoires from subjects exposed to, actively infected with, or recovered from COVID-19. The repertoires were released in a freely available public database intended as a resource for research on the immune response to SARS-CoV-2. The samples were drawn from two sources: the first 160 participants of the ongoing ImmuneRACE study, and 1,000 to 1,500 subjects contributed by 6 global collaborators. The sample metadata nearly always contained a de-identified subject ID, COVID-19 status, age in years and sex. Where available, HLA class I and class II types were taken from metadata supplied by the sample provider and were not determined by assay-based typing. Study-wide findings and limitations: Clinical and demographic metadata were provided uncurated, with the amount varying by source and participant.

The immunoSEQ Assay, a bias-controlled multiplex PCR, was used to amplify TCRbeta CDR3 regions from genomic DNA. As for how the authors treated the data: The number of nucleated cells in each sample was estimated from the amplification of reference gene primers within the assay. To quantify the absolute abundance of each unique TCRbeta CDR3 rearrangement, sequence reads were collapsed and filtered. Productive Simpson clonality was computed per sample as the square root of Simpson's diversity index over productive rearrangements. TCRdb provides this immuneACCESS table in a form limited to in-frame rearrangements. Some clones are lacking; in checked studies, under half of them reflect an unresolved V gene, and why the rest are absent is not known. The D gene and trimming were derived from the DNA, and the V and J assignments and clone size from that table. This sample has around 38,000 clones in its table, and around nine tenths of those were observed once. 60% to 70% of the sample comes from the top ten.

Whole blood was collected in K2EDTA tubes by collaborating institutions according to the institutions' own protocols. For TCRbeta analysis, collaborators shipped samples in one of three forms: frozen whole blood, isolated PBMCs, or DNA extracted from either of those sample types. There are 16 amino acids in the CDR3, from cysteine to phenylalanine inclusive. The retained sequence is limited to the CDR3, 48 bases, with the frame set at the first base. Looking up the germline V gene yields CDR1 SGHVS and CDR2 FQNEAQ. The V end loses 5 bases and the J end loses 4 bases, and a stretch of 17 bases separates them.

The sequence was obtained from a man aged 65-85 years with acute or convalescent COVID-19. The chain couples TRBV7-8 to TRBJ2-2, and TRBD1 may be the D gene, going by 6 matching bases. The specimen sequenced was peripheral blood. Read as DNA, the sequence is TGTGCCAGCAGCCCTACCGACAGGCAGACCACCGGGGAGCTGTTTTTT. Its amino acids are CASSPTDRQTTGELFF.